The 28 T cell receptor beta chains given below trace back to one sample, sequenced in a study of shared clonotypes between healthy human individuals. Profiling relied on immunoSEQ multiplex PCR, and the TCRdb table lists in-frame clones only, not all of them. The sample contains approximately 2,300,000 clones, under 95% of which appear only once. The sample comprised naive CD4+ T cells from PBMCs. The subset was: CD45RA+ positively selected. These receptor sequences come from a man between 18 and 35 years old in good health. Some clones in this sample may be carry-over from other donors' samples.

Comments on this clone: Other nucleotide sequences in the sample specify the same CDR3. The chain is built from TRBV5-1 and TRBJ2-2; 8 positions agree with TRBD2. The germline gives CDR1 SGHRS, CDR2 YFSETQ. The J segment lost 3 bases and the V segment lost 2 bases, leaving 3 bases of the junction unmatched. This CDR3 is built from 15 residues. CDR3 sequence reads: CASSLPGGYTGELFF. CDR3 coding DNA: TGCGCCAGCAGCTTACCGGGAGGGTACACCGGGGAGCTGTTTTTT.

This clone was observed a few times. CDR3 nucleotide sequence: TGCAGCGTCCTGACAGGGAGAACCACTGAAGCTTTCTTT. Residues: CSVLTGRTTEAFF. The chain links TRBV29-1 to TRBJ1-1; 7 bases agree with TRBD1. Germline V CDR1 and CDR2: SQVTM, ANQGSEA. The CDR3 runs 13 residues. Losses at the gene ends were 6 bases for V and 4 bases for J; bases not matched to a gene: 8.

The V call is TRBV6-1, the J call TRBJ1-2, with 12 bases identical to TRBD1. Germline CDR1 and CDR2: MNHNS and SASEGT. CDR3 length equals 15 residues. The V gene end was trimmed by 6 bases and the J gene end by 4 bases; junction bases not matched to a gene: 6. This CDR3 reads CASSPGTGGFYGYTF. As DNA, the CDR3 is TGTGCCAGCAGCCCCGGGACAGGGGGCTTCTATGGCTACACCTTC.

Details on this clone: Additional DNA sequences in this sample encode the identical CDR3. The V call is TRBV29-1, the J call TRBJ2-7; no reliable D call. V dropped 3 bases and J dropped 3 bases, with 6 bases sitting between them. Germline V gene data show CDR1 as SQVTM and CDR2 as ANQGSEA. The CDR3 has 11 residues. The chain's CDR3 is CSVDLGYEQYF. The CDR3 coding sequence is TGCAGCGTTGATCTAGGCTACGAGCAGTACTTC.

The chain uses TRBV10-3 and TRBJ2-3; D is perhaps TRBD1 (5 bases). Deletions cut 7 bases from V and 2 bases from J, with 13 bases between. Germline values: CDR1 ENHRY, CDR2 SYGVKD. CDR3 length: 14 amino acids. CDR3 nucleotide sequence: TGTGCCATCACCGAAGGGGCATTCACAGATACGCAGTATTTT. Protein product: CAITEGAFTDTQYF.

The CDR3 reads CASSQELAGPTGELFF. The CDR3 DNA follows: TGTGCCAGCAGCCAAGAACTAGCGGGGCCGACCGGGGAGCTGTTTTTT. The chain joins TRBV5-4 to TRBJ2-2; 10 bases line up with TRBD2. The CDR3 sequence is 16 residues long. With V trimmed by 4 bases and J by 5 bases, 8 bases remained unmatched. CDR1 is SGHNT and CDR2 is YYREEE in the germline V gene (reference sequence).

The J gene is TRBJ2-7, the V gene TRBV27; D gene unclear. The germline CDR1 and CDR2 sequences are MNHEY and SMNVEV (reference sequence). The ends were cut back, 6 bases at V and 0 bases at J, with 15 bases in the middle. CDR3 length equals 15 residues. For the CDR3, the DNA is TGTGCCAGCAGGGGATTAGGCTCAAGCTCCTACGAGCAGTACTTC. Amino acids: CASRGLGSSSYEQYF.

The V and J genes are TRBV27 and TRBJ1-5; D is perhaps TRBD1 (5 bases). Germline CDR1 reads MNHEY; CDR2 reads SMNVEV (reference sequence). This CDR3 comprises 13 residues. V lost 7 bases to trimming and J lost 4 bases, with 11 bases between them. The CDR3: CASTPDRNQPQHF. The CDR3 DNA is TGTGCCAGCACCCCCGACAGAAATCAGCCCCAGCATTTT.

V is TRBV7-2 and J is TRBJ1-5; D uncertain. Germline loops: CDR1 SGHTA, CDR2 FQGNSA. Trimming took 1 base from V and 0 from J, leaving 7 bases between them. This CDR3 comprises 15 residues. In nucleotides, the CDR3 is TGTGCCAGCAGCTTAGGGACGGATAGCAATCAGCCCCAGCATTTT. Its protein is CASSLGTDSNQPQHF.

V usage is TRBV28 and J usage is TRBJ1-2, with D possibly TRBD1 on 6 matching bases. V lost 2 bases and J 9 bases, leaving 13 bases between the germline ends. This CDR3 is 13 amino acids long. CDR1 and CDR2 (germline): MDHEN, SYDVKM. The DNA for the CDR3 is TGTGCCAGCAGTTTAAGGGCAGGGGATAGCTACACCTTC. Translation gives CASSLRAGDSYTF.

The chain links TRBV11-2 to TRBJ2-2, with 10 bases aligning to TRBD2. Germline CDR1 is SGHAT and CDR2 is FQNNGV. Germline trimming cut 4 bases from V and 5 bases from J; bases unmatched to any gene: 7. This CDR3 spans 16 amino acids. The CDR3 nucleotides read TGTGCCAGCAGCTCCCGACTAGCGGGCGGGACCGGGGAGCTGTTTTTT. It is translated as CASSSRLAGGTGELFF.

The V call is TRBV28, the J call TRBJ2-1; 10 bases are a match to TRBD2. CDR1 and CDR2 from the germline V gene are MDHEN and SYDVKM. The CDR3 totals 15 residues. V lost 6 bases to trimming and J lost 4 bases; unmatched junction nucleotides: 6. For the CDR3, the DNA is TGTGCCAGCAGCCCAGGACTAGCGGAATACAATGAGCAGTTCTTC. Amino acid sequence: CASSPGLAEYNEQFF.

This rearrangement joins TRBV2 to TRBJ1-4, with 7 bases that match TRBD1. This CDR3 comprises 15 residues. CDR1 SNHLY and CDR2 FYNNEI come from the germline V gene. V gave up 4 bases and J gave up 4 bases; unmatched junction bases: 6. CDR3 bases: TGTGCCAGCAGTGCGCGACAGGGAGGTAATGAAAAACTGTTTTTT. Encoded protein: CASSARQGGNEKLFF.

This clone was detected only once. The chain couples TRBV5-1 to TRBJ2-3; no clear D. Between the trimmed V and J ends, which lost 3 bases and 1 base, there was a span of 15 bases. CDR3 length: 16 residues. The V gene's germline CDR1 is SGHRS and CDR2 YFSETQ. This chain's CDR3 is CASSSGSALGTDTQYF. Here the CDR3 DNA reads TGCGCCAGCAGCTCGGGCAGCGCCCTCGGCACAGATACGCAGTATTTT.

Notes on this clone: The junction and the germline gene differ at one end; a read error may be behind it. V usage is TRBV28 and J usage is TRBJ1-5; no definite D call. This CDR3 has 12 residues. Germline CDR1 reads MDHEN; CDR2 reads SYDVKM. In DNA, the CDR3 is TGTGCCAGCAGGGTGGGGAATCGGCCCCAGCATTTT. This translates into CASRVGNRPQHF.

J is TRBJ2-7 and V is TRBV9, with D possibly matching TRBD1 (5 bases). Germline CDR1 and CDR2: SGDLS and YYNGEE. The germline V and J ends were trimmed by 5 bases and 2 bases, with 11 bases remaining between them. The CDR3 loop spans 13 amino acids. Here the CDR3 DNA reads TGTGCCAGCAGAGAGACAGCTACCTACGAGCAGTACTTC. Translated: CASRETATYEQYF.

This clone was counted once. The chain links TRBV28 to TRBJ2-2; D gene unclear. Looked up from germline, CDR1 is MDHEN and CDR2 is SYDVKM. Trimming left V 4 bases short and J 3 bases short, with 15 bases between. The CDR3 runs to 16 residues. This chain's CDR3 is CASSSPVDLHTGELFF. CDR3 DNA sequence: TGTGCCAGCAGTTCTCCGGTCGATCTCCACACCGGGGAGCTGTTTTTT.

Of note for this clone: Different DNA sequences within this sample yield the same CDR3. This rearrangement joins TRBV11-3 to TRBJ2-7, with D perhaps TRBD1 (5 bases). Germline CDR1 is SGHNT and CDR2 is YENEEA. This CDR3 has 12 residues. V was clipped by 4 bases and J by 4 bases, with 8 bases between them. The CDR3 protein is CASSSAGYEQYF. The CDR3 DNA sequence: TGTGCCAGCAGCTCAGCAGGGTACGAGCAGTACTTC.

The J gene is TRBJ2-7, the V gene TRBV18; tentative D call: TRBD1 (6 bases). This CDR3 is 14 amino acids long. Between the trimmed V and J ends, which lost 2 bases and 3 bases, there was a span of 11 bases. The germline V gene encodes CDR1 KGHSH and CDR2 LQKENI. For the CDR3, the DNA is TGTGCCAGCTCACCAGACCTACAGGGCTACGAGCAGTACTTC. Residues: CASSPDLQGYEQYF.

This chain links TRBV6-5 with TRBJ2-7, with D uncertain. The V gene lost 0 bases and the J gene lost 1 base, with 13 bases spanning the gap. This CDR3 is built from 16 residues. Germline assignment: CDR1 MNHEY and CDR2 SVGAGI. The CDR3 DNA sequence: TGTGCCAGCAGTTACTCTTCAGGCACATCTTCCTACGAGCAGTACTTC. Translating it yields CASSYSSGTSSYEQYF.

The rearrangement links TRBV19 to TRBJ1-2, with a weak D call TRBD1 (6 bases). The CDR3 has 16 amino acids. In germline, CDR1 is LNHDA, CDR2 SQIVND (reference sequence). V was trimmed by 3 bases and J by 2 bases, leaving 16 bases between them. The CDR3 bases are TGTGCCAGTAGTATGCCGGACAAAGGGGGGAACTATGGCTACACCTTC. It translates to CASSMPDKGGNYGYTF.

The chain's CDR3 is CATSRPGQESYEQYF. DNA for the CDR3: TGTGCCACCAGCAGGCCAGGACAGGAGTCCTACGAGCAGTACTTC. J is TRBJ2-7 and V is TRBV15; 7 bases agree with TRBD1. CDR1 is LNHNV and CDR2 is YYDKDF in the germline V gene (reference sequence). The CDR3 sequence is 15 residues long. V lost 3 bases and J lost 1; bases outside the gene matches: 6.

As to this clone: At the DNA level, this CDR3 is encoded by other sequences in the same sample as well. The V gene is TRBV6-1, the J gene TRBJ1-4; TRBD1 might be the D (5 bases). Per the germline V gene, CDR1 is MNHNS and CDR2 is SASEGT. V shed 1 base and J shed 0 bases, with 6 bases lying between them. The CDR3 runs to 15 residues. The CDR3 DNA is TGTGCCAGCAGTGAAGGAGGGGCAACTAATGAAAAACTGTTTTTT. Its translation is CASSEGGATNEKLFF.

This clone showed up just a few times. This CDR3 is CASSIDRDTEAFF. For the CDR3, the DNA is TGCGCCAGCAGCATAGACAGGGACACTGAAGCTTTCTTT. This chain connects TRBV4-1 to TRBJ1-1; 7 positions match TRBD1. The CDR3 has 13 amino acids. Per germline, CDR1 MGHRA and CDR2 YSYEKL. V lost 5 bases and J lost 3; bases outside the gene matches: 3.

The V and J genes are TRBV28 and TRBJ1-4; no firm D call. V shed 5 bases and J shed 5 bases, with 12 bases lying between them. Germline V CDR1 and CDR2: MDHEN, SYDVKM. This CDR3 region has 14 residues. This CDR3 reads CASSRTQANEKLFF. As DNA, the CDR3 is TGTGCCAGCAGTCGGACCCAGGCCAATGAAAAACTGTTTTTT. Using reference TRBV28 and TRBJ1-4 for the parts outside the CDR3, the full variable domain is DVKVTQSSRYLVKRTGEKVFLECVQDMDHENMFWYRQDPGLGLRLIYFSYDVKMKEKGDIPEGYSVSREKKERFSLILESASTNQTSMYLCASSRTQANEKLFFGSGTQLSVL.

The CDR3 loop reads CASSSTGGHYEQYF. The DNA for the CDR3 is TGTGCCAGCTCGAGTACAGGGGGCCACTACGAGCAGTACTTC. The chain links TRBV6-1 to TRBJ2-7; 9 positions match TRBD1. The CDR3 spans 14 residues. Trimming cost V 8 bases and J 3 bases; bases outside gene matches: 8. Germline V gene lookup returns CDR1 MNHNS and CDR2 SASEGT.

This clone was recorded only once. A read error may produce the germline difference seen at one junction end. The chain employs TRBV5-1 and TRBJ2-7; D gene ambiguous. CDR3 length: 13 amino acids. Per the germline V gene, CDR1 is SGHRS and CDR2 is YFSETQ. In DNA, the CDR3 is TGCGCCAGCGCTAGTTCTTCCTCCGACGAGCAGTACTTC. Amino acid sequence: CASASSSSDEQYF.

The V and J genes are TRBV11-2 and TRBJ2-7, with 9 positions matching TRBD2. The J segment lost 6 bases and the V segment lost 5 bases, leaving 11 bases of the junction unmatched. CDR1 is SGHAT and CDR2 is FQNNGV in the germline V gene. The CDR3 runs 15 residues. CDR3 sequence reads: CASSLPGLASSEQYF. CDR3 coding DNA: TGTGCCAGCAGCCTACCGGGACTAGCTTCTTCCGAGCAGTACTTC.